These T cell receptor beta chains were read from a single sample in a study of blood T cells in healthy people across ages. One entry per CDR3 protein, called by TCRdb with MiXCR from the 5' RACE reads. The sample has about 720,000 distinct CDR3 sequences, around a fifth seen once; the top ten hold around a fifth. The sample was blood. The receptors shown here come from a man between 65 and 85 years old in good health. The CDR3 runs from the conserved cysteine through the conserved F or W. D genes are given only for firm matches. Where a row states a size, it is once, few, many or the class of an expanded clone; other rows omit it.

size	D	V	J	CDR3	DNA
few	NA	TRBV5-5	TRBJ1-1	CASSLRSMMSNTEAFF	TGTGCCAGCAGCTTGAGGAGTATGATGTCAAACACTGAAGCTTTCTTT
NA	NA	TRBV4-3	TRBJ1-1	CASSQDDGGSTEAFF	TGCGCCAGCAGCCAAGATGATGGCGGAAGCACTGAAGCTTTCTTT
NA	NA	TRBV3-1	TRBJ1-1	CASTPRGNTEAFF	TGTGCCAGCACACCTCGGGGGAACACTGAAGCTTTCTTT
NA	NA	TRBV12-3/TRBV12-4	TRBJ2-4	CASSSSSRSVAKNIQYF	TGTGCCAGCAGTTCCAGTAGTCGGTCCGTAGCCAAAAACATTCAGTACTTC
NA	NA	TRBV11-3	TRBJ2-3	CASSYTAGLNTDTQYF	TGTGCCAGCAGCTATACTGCAGGTTTGAACACAGATACGCAGTATTTT
NA	NA	TRBV29-1	TRBJ1-2	CSYRGENYGYTF	TGCAGCTACCGAGGAGAAAACTATGGCTACACCTTC
few	TRBD1	TRBV28	TRBJ1-1	CASSWTGVGTEAFF	TGTGCCAGCAGTTGGACAGGGGTGGGCACTGAAGCTTTCTTT
few	NA	TRBV20-1	TRBJ2-1	CSARGRGVMISNEQFF	TGCAGTGCTAGGGGGAGGGGGGTCATGATTAGCAATGAGCAGTTCTTC
NA	NA	TRBV6-2/TRBV6-3	TRBJ2-2	CASKFQLAGTGELFF	TGTGCCAGCAAGTTCCAGCTCGCGGGCACCGGGGAGCTGTTTTTT
NA	NA	TRBV3-1	TRBJ2-2	CASSQAPRAGELFF	TGTGCCAGCAGCCAAGCACCTAGGGCCGGGGAGCTGTTTTTT
NA	NA	TRBV20-1	TRBJ2-3	CSPNGGATDTQYF	TGCAGTCCGAATGGAGGGGCCACAGATACGCAGTATTTT
NA	NA	TRBV11-1	TRBJ2-3	CASSRNPGGTGLVPDTQYF	TGTGCCAGCAGCCGAAACCCGGGGGGTACAGGGCTAGTCCCAGATACGCAGTATTTT
once	NA	TRBV28	TRBJ2-4	CASSLPPPLAKNIQCF	TGTGCCAGCAGTTTACCGCCACCCTTAGCCAAAAACATTCAGTGCTTC
NA	TRBD2	TRBV7-8	TRBJ2-1	CASSRTSGNSNEQFF	TGTGCCAGCAGCAGGACTAGCGGGAATAGTAATGAGCAGTTCTTC
NA	TRBD2	TRBV29-1	TRBJ2-3	CSAFSGRGDTQYF	TGCAGCGCATTCAGCGGGAGAGGCGATACGCAGTATTTT
NA	TRBD1	TRBV14	TRBJ2-3	CASSQVRDRAGGTQYF	TGTGCCAGCAGCCAAGTCCGGGACAGGGCTGGGGGTACGCAGTATTTT
NA	TRBD2	TRBV20-1	TRBJ2-3	CSARGSSGGASPDTQYF	TGCAGTGCTAGAGGAAGTAGCGGGGGGGCTTCCCCAGATACGCAGTATTTT
NA	NA	TRBV6-1	TRBJ2-3	CASSVVRGSTDTQYF	TGTGCCAGCAGTGTGGTACGCGGTAGCACAGATACGCAGTATTTT
few	NA	TRBV20-1	TRBJ2-3	CSARWERPLTDTQYF	TGCAGTGCTAGGTGGGAACGCCCTCTCACAGATACGCAGTATTTT
few	NA	TRBV20-1	TRBJ1-5	CSASALRGHSNQPQHF	TGCAGTGCTAGCGCCCTGAGGGGACATAGCAATCAGCCCCAGCATTTT
NA	NA	TRBV7-9	TRBJ2-6	CASSSAGSGANVLTF	TGTGCCAGCAGCTCGGCCGGCTCTGGGGCCAACGTCCTGACTTTC
NA	NA	TRBV20-1	TRBJ2-5	CSAKGGEGQETQYF	TGCAGTGCTAAAGGGGGGGAAGGACAAGAGACCCAGTACTTC
few	NA	TRBV7-9	TRBJ1-2	CASSREERGGYTF	TGTGCCAGCAGCCGAGAGGAAAGGGGTGGCTACACCTTC
NA	NA	TRBV28	TRBJ1-2	CASGRDGVSGYTF	TGTGCCAGCGGACGGGACGGAGTTTCTGGCTACACCTTC
few	NA	TRBV27	TRBJ2-5	CASSPSGWRGKETQYF	TGTGCCAGCAGCCCGTCCGGGTGGAGGGGTAAAGAGACCCAGTACTTC
few	NA	TRBV5-1	TRBJ1-1	CASSFLDLNTEAFF	TGCGCCAGCAGCTTCCTAGATTTGAACACTGAAGCTTTCTTT
NA	NA	TRBV12-3/TRBV12-4	TRBJ2-1	CASRGLQLDEQFF	TGTGCCTCCCGGGGACTCCAGCTCGATGAGCAGTTCTTC
NA	TRBD2	TRBV24-1	TRBJ2-3	CATSESFGTSGRDTQYF	TGTGCCACCAGTGAGTCCTTCGGGACTAGCGGGCGAGATACGCAGTATTTT
many	NA	TRBV9	TRBJ1-4	CASSTGGFPNEKLFF	TGTGCCAGCAGCACCGGGGGGTTTCCTAATGAAAAACTGTTTTTT
NA	NA	TRBV29-1	TRBJ1-2	CSADGGYGYTF	TGCAGCGCCGACGGTGGCTATGGCTACACCTTC
NA	NA	TRBV15	TRBJ1-1	CASIGGVNTEAFF	TGTGCCTCTATAGGGGGTGTCAACACTGAAGCTTTCTTT
NA	NA	TRBV14	TRBJ2-1	CASSQLKRIYNEQFF	TGTGCCAGCAGCCAATTGAAGCGGATCTACAATGAGCAGTTCTTC
NA	NA	TRBV27	TRBJ2-2	CAGSPPIGELFF	TGTGCCGGCAGTCCCCCGATCGGGGAGCTGTTTTTT
NA	TRBD2	TRBV2	TRBJ2-1	CGSSERSGRVNEQFF	TGTGGCAGCAGTGAGAGGAGCGGGAGAGTGAATGAGCAGTTCTTC
NA	TRBD2	TRBV13	TRBJ2-3	CASSLARLAGGPADTQYF	TGTGCCAGCAGCTTAGCTCGTCTAGCGGGGGGGCCCGCAGATACGCAGTATTTT
NA	TRBD1	TRBV24-1	TRBJ1-2	CATSDSDRGPYYGYTF	TGTGCCACCAGTGATTCGGACAGGGGGCCCTACTATGGCTACACCTTC
NA	TRBD1	TRBV19	TRBJ1-4	CASSATGTANEKLFF	TGTGCCAGTAGTGCCACCGGGACAGCTAATGAAAAACTGTTTTTT
NA	NA	TRBV24-1	TRBJ2-5	CATSAIPSGTEETQYF	TGTGCCACCAGTGCGATCCCCTCGGGGACGGAAGAGACCCAGTACTTC
NA	NA	TRBV20-1	TRBJ2-1	CSAKAPFEDEQFF	TGCAGTGCTAAAGCCCCCTTCGAGGATGAGCAGTTCTTC
few	NA	TRBV18	TRBJ2-1	CASSPGQRTYNEQFF	TGTGCCAGCTCACCAGGGCAACGGACTTACAATGAGCAGTTCTTC
NA	TRBD2	TRBV12-3/TRBV12-4	TRBJ2-3	CASTYASGGATDTQYF	TGTGCCAGCACCTACGCTAGCGGGGGGGCCACAGATACGCAGTATTTT
many	NA	TRBV7-8	TRBJ2-1	CASSFGRELEQFF	TGTGCCAGCAGCTTCGGCCGGGAGCTTGAGCAGTTCTTC
few	TRBD2	TRBV20-1	TRBJ2-5	CSARDGLAAQETQYF	TGCAGTGCTAGAGATGGACTAGCGGCTCAAGAGACCCAGTACTTC